These T cell receptor beta chains were read from a single sample in a study of cytomegalovirus exposure and HLA in healthy donors. TCRdb's table, derived via immunoSEQ multiplex PCR, lists solely in-frame clones and lacks some. Among 130,000 to 150,000 clones listed, roughly 79% were seen once. The specimen sequenced was PBMCs. Receptor source: a male donor in good health and CMV-seronegative. Both conserved end residues are part of each CDR3. D genes are given only for firm matches. Only some rows state a clone size, as once, few, many or a class for expanded clones.

len	d_gene	abundance	v_gene	j_gene	CDR3aa	CDR3nt
15	TRBD1	.	TRBV18	TRBJ1-5	CASTRTGLVDQPQHF	TGTGCCAGCACCAGGACAGGCCTGGTGGATCAGCCCCAGCATTTT
17	TRBD1	.	TRBV7-8	TRBJ2-3	CASSRRADRALADTQYF	TGTGCCAGCAGTCGGAGGGCGGACAGGGCTTTGGCAGATACGCAGTATTTT
16	.	.	TRBV7-6	TRBJ1-5	CARRPMFWTANQPQHF	TGTGCCCGCAGGCCTATGTTTTGGACAGCTAATCAGCCCCAGCATTTT
12	TRBD1	.	TRBV2	TRBJ2-3	CANRQGTDTQYF	TGTGCCAATAGACAGGGGACAGATACGCAGTATTTT
11	.	.	TRBV6-5	TRBJ2-3	CASSRGDTQYF	TGTGCCAGCAGTAGGGGAGATACGCAGTATTTT
19	TRBD2	.	TRBV11-2	TRBJ2-3	CASSTYKTSGGARTDTQYF	TGTGCCAGCAGCACTTACAAGACTAGCGGGGGGGCAAGAACAGATACGCAGTATTTT
15	TRBD2	.	TRBV6-4	TRBJ2-3	CASSVQRGGTDTQYF	TGTGCCAGCAGTGTCCAGCGGGGGGGCACAGATACGCAGTATTTT
12	.	.	TRBV5-6	TRBJ2-7	CASSLYSYEQYF	TGTGCCAGCAGCTTGTATAGCTACGAGCAGTACTTC
19	TRBD1	.	TRBV10-3	TRBJ2-7	CAISESIGQGATSSYEQYF	TGTGCCATCAGTGAGTCGATCGGGCAGGGGGCTACCAGCTCCTACGAGCAGTACTTC
14	TRBD1	.	TRBV7-6	TRBJ1-1	CASSLVAGGPAAFF	TGTGCCAGCAGCTTAGTGGCAGGGGGCCCCGCAGCTTTCTTT
16	TRBD2	few	TRBV13	TRBJ2-7	CASSSLGGGGAYEQYF	TGTGCCAGCAGCTCCCTCGGGGGCGGGGGGGCCTACGAGCAGTACTTC
14	TRBD1	.	TRBV5-1	TRBJ2-7	CASSLKGANYEQYF	TGCGCCAGCAGCTTGAAGGGGGCAAACTACGAGCAGTACTTC
15	TRBD1	.	TRBV18	TRBJ1-5	CASSRRGQGNQPQHF	TGTGCCAGCTCCCGCAGGGGGCAGGGAAATCAGCCCCAGCATTTT
14	TRBD1	.	TRBV5-4	TRBJ2-5	CASSWGTGQETQYF	TGTGCCAGCAGCTGGGGGACAGGCCAAGAGACCCAGTACTTC
16	TRBD2	.	TRBV13	TRBJ2-7	CASSLAGSGGSYEQYF	TGTGCCAGCAGCTTAGCGGGTAGCGGGGGCTCCTACGAGCAGTACTTC
15	TRBD2	.	TRBV7-3	TRBJ2-5	CASSLAGATQETQYF	TGTGCCAGCAGCTTAGCGGGAGCCACACAAGAGACCCAGTACTTC
13	.	.	TRBV7-2	TRBJ1-1	CASSGGLGVEAFF	TGTGCCAGCAGCGGGGGGTTAGGGGTTGAAGCTTTCTTT
13	TRBD1	.	TRBV18	TRBJ1-2	CASSQDRVDGYTF	TGTGCCAGCTCACAGGACAGGGTGGACGGCTACACCTTC
16	TRBD2	.	TRBV12-5	TRBJ2-2	CASGWSGVPRTGELFF	TGTGCTAGTGGTTGGAGCGGGGTTCCCAGGACCGGGGAGCTGTTTTTT
13	.	.	TRBV27	TRBJ1-2	CARVAGTFYGYTF	TGTGCCAGGGTCGCCGGGACATTTTATGGCTACACCTTC
13	.	.	TRBV30	TRBJ1-1	CAWNPGQNTEAFF	TGTGCCTGGAACCCGGGACAGAACACTGAAGCTTTCTTT
15	.	.	TRBV4-1	TRBJ2-7	CASSQSGLTSYEQYF	TGCGCCAGCAGCCAATCAGGGTTAACCTCCTACGAGCAGTACTTC
17	TRBD2	few	TRBV4-1	TRBJ2-3	CASSQAGTSGNTDTQYF	TGCGCCAGCAGCCAAGCAGGGACTAGCGGGAACACAGATACGCAGTATTTT
13	.	.	TRBV19	TRBJ1-1	CASTPGQATEAFF	TGTGCCAGTACCCCAGGGCAGGCGACTGAAGCTTTCTTT
17	.	.	TRBV14	TRBJ2-1	CASSQALGLQRGHEQFF	TGTGCCAGCAGCCAAGCCCTGGGACTCCAGAGGGGCCATGAGCAGTTCTTC
14	.	.	TRBV10-2	TRBJ2-1	CASSDRTIYNEQFF	TGCGCCAGCAGTGACCGGACTATCTACAATGAGCAGTTCTTC
14	.	.	TRBV7-9	TRBJ1-1	CASSLVRSEPKAFF	TGTGCCAGCAGCTTAGTTCGCAGCGAGCCTAAAGCTTTCTTT
13	.	.	TRBV5-5	TRBJ1-6	CASSLGHQTPLHF	TGTGCCAGCAGCTTGGGACATCAAACACCCCTCCACTTT
14	.	.	TRBV29-1	TRBJ2-2	CSVSSGPNTGELFF	TGCAGCGTTTCCTCGGGTCCGAACACCGGGGAGCTGTTTTTT
14	.	.	TRBV6-4	TRBJ2-2	CASSVNTITGELFF	TGTGCCAGCAGTGTTAACACAATCACCGGGGAGCTGTTTTTT
15	.	.	TRBV6-5	TRBJ1-2	CASSFTYRVDYGYTF	TGTGCCAGCAGTTTTACTTACAGGGTGGACTATGGCTACACCTTC
15	.	once	TRBV28	TRBJ2-2	CASSPGSVNTGELFF	TGTGCCAGCAGTCCCGGGTCAGTGAACACCGGGGAGCTGTTTTTT
15	.	.	TRBV6-1	TRBJ2-2	CASPRGDLLAGELFF	TGTGCCAGCCCTCGGGGTGACCTATTAGCCGGGGAGCTGTTTTTT
15	TRBD1	.	TRBV9	TRBJ2-2	CASSVRGRNTGELFF	TGTGCCAGCAGCGTGAGGGGGCGGAACACCGGGGAGCTGTTTTTT
12	TRBD1	.	TRBV10-3	TRBJ1-2	CAISEQGAGYTF	TGTGCCATCAGTGAGCAGGGGGCGGGCTACACCTTC